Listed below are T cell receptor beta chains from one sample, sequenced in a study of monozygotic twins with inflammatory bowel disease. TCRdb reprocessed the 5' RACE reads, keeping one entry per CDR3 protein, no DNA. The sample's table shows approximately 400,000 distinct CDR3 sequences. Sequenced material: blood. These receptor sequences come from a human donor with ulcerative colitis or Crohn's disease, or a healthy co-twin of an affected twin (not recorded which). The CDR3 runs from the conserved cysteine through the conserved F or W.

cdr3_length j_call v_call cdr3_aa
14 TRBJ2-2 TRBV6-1 CASKGTGATGELFF
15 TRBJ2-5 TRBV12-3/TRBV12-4 CASSNRDRKGETQYF
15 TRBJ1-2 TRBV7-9 CASSSTRQAYYGYTF
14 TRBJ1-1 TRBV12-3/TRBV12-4 CASSLRTGGTEAFF
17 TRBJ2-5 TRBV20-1 CSAMQLAGGALWETQYF
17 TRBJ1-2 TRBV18 CASSRGVGQIISYGYTF
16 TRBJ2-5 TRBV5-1 CASSLALAGGTETQYF
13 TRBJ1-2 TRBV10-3 CAISESASYGYTF
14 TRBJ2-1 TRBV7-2 CASSLGGRKNEQFF
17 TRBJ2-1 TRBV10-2 CASSWGGSGGVYNEQFF
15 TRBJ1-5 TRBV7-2 CASSLVEGAYQPQHF
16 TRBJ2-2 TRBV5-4 CASSSPRSANTGELFF
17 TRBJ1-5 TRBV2 CASSTWGAERWDQPQHF
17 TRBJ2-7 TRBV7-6 CASSLVSGGPGIYEQYF
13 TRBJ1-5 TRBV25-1 CASSDSLFSPQHF
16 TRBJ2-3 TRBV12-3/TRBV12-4 CASRPPHLRDTDTQYF
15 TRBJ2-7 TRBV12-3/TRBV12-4 CASRLDRDYSYEQYF
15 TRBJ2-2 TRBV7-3 CASSLTQKVTGELFF
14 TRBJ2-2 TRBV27 CASRRGQNTGELFF
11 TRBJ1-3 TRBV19 CAIEHGNTIYF
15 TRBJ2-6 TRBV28 CATNLEGAGANVLTF
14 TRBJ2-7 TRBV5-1 CASSLGWGTYEQYF
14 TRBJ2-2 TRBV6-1 CASAQQLDTGELFF
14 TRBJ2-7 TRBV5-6 CASSIDRGGYEQYF
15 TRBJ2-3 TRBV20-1 CSARFWGASTDTQYF
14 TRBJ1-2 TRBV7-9 CASSSRPGDYGYTF
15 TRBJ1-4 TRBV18 CASSPQQGLFEKLFF
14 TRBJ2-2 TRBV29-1 CSVDGAGVTGELFF
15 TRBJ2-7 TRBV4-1 CASSLRGLGKDEQYF
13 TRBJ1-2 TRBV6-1 CASSEALDRGYTF
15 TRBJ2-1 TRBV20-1 CSAQGAGGGGNEQFF
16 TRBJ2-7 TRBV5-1 CASSLAAGGSSYEQYF
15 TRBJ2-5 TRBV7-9 CASSLGDLPMETQYF
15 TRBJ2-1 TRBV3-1 CASSPSGGSYNEQFF
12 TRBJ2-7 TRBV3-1 CASSQFGEEQYF
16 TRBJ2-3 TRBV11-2 CASTYHPGAMVDTQYF
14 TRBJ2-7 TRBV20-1 CSAPSGTSVHEQYF
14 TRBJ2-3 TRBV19 CASTRRGITDTQYF
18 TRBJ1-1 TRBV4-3 CSSSAQGDIPFSNTEAFF
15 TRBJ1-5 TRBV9 CASSKTFGPNQPQHF
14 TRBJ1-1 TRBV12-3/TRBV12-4 CASSFTGGRTEAFF
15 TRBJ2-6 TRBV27 CASSLEGFGANVLTF
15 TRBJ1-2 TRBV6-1 CASRGVGAFTSGYTF
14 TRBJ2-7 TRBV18 CASSPSGISYEQYF
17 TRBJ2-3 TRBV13 CASSFLEWDRGTDTQYF
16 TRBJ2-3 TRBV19 CASSMGPGQGTDTQYF
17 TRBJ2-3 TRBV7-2 CASTPTSGSRGADTQYF
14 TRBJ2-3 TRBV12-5 CASGFEKPTDTQYF
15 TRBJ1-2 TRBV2 CASSESSGSPYGYTF
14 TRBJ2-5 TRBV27 CASSFRREQETQYF
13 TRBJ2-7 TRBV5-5 CASSLAEPYEQYF
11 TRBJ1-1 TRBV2 CASSEATEAFF
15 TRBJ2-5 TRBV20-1 CSARDLGRGRVTQYF
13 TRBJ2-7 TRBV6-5 CASRTAGKGEQYF
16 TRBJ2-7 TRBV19 CASSSVPSLGGSEQYF